Each of the 20 T cell receptor beta chains below was sequenced from the same sample in a study of T cell responses to AZD1222 COVID-19 vaccine. Assay used: immunoSEQ multiplex PCR; TCRdb lists only in-frame clones, some missing. The sample has 150,000 to 200,000 clones; 87% are singletons. Sequenced material: peripheral blood, taken on day 0 of MenACWY control vaccination. These receptors all come from an adult in good health.

V usage is TRBV27 and J usage is TRBJ1-1; TRBD1 matches 9 bases. V gave up 5 bases and J gave up 11 bases; unmatched junction bases: 15. The CDR3 has 15 residues. Germline V gives CDR1 MNHEY, CDR2 SMNVEV (reference sequence). This CDR3 is CASSTRRTGAIQAFF. As DNA, the CDR3 is TGTGCCAGCAGTACCCGACGGACAGGGGCCATTCAGGCTTTCTTT.

The chain links TRBV19 to TRBJ1-1, with 7 bases aligning to TRBD1. The length of the CDR3 is 15 residues. Germline V gives CDR1 LNHDA, CDR2 SQIVND (reference sequence). With V trimmed by 10 bases and J by 1 base, 12 bases remained unmatched. CDR3 amino acids: CANKTPRQGNTEAFF. The CDR3 region has the DNA TGTGCCAATAAGACCCCGCGACAGGGGAACACTGAAGCTTTCTTT. Drawing the rest from reference TRBV19 and TRBJ1-1, the complete variable domain is DGGITQSPKYLFRKEGQNVTLSCEQNLNHDAMYWYRQDPGQGLRLIYYSQIVNDFQKGDIAEGYSVSREKKESFPLTVTSAQKNPTAFYLCANKTPRQGNTEAFFGQGTRLTVV.

The chain combines TRBV14 with TRBJ1-1; maybe TRBD1 (5 bases). Germline lookup yields CDR1 SGHDN and CDR2 FVKESK. Deletions cut 0 bases from V and 11 bases from J, with 10 bases between. There are 12 residues in the CDR3. Written as DNA, the CDR3 is TGTGCCAGCAGCCAAGATTTATGGGACGCTTTCTTT. Protein sequence: CASSQDLWDAFF.

This chain connects TRBV29-1 to TRBJ1-2; D might be TRBD1 (5 bases). Germline assignment: CDR1 SQVTM and CDR2 ANQGSEA. Trimming left V 6 bases short and J 4 bases short, with 9 bases between. The CDR3 has 11 residues. CDR3 sequence (DNA): TGCAGCGTGGGGGAGAGCTATGGCTACACCTTC. It is translated as CSVGESYGYTF.

V usage is TRBV4-1 and J usage is TRBJ1-4, with D possibly TRBD1 on 6 matching bases. CDR3 length: 15 amino acids. Germline CDR1 and CDR2: MGHRA and YSYEKL. Trimming stripped 1 base from V and 6 bases from J, with 12 bases between. CDR3: CASSQVFTGYEKLFF. CDR3 nucleotides: TGCGCCAGCAGCCAAGTATTTACAGGGTATGAAAAACTGTTTTTT.

This chain joins TRBV15 and TRBJ1-1, with a tentative D call TRBD1 (5 bases). The CDR3 spans 14 residues. Germline V CDR1 and CDR2: LNHNV, YYDKDF (reference sequence). The V and J ends lost 9 bases and 0 bases respectively, with 14 bases between them. The CDR3 nucleotides read TGTGCCACTTCGCCGAGACAGCTGAACACTGAAGCTTTCTTT. Amino acid sequence: CATSPRQLNTEAFF.

V and J are TRBV7-9 and TRBJ1-4; D call uncertain. Germline CDR1 and CDR2: SEHNR and FQNEAQ (reference sequence). The germline V and J ends were trimmed by 4 bases and 8 bases, with 11 bases remaining between them. This CDR3 is 13 amino acids long. The CDR3 DNA reads as TGTGCCAGCAGCTCCTCGGAGTGGGAAAAACTGTTTTTT. Its protein is CASSSSEWEKLFF.

The gene calls are TRBV4-2 and TRBJ2-7; TRBD1 aligns across 7 bases. Germline V gives CDR1 LGHNA, CDR2 YNFKEQ. The V segment lost 4 bases and the J segment 13 bases; nucleotides outside the gene matches: 10. CDR3 length: 12 amino acids. Here the CDR3 reads CASSLPGQVPYF. CDR3 sequence (DNA): TGTGCCAGCAGCCTCCCAGGACAGGTCCCTTACTTC.

The chain joins TRBV30 to TRBJ1-3; D not certain. The CDR3 extends over 13 amino acids. Germline assignment: CDR1 GTSNPN and CDR2 SVGIG (reference sequence). Deletions cut 2 bases from V and 0 bases from J, with 5 bases between. CDR3 sequence reads: CAWSISSGNTIYF. For the CDR3, the DNA is TGTGCCTGGAGTATAAGCTCTGGAAACACCATATATTTT. Complete variable domain (other parts from reference TRBV30 and TRBJ1-3): SQTIHQWPATLVQPVGSPLSLECTVEGTSNPNLYWYRQAAGRGLQLLFYSVGIGQISSEVPQNLSASRPQDRQFILSSKKLLLSDSGFYLCAWSISSGNTIYFGEGSWLTVV.

This sequence joins TRBV19 and TRBJ2-1, with D perhaps TRBD1 or TRBD2 (7 bases each). CDR1 and CDR2 (germline): LNHDA, SQIVND (reference sequence). The CDR3 loop spans 18 amino acids. The V end lost 5 bases, the J end lost 1 base, and 21 bases lay between the germline ends. This CDR3 is CASSGNRGAGASYNEQFF. DNA for the CDR3: TGTGCCAGTAGTGGAAACAGGGGCGCGGGGGCTTCCTACAATGAGCAGTTCTTC.

This rearrangement joins TRBV13 to TRBJ2-5; the D gene is possibly TRBD1 (6 bases). The CDR3 length is 13 residues. V was clipped by 5 bases and J by 0 bases, with 7 bases between them. Germline V gene data show CDR1 as PRHDT and CDR2 as FYEKMQ (reference sequence). This CDR3 is CASSRDNQETQYF. The CDR3 DNA reads as TGTGCCAGCAGCCGGGACAACCAAGAGACCCAGTACTTC.

This clone appeared a single time. The CDR3 region is CASRKGTGAQETQYF. The DNA for the CDR3 is TGTGCCAGCAGAAAAGGGACAGGGGCGCAAGAGACCCAGTACTTC. The chain couples TRBV28 to TRBJ2-5, with 10 bases that match TRBD1. Trimming at V came to 6 bases and at J to 2 bases, leaving 6 bases not matched to a gene. The CDR3 runs 15 residues. Looked up from germline, CDR1 is MDHEN and CDR2 is SYDVKM.

The gene calls are TRBV19 and TRBJ2-5; D might be TRBD1 or TRBD2, each matching 5 bases. From germline, CDR1 is LNHDA and CDR2 SQIVND (reference sequence). Deletions cut 7 bases from V and 7 bases from J, with 16 bases between. The CDR3 has 13 residues. As DNA, the CDR3 is TGTGCCAGTACGGGGACCGCCTTTGGGACCCAGTACTTC. It translates to CASTGTAFGTQYF.

This sequence joins TRBV6-2 or TRBV6-3 and TRBJ2-7; weak D call: TRBD1 (6 bases). The V gene lost 5 bases and the J gene lost 6 bases, with 17 bases spanning the gap. Germline-derived CDR1 and CDR2 are MNHEY and SVGEGT. This CDR3 comprises 14 residues. The CDR3 loop is CASSGGFAGAEQYF. The DNA for the CDR3 is TGTGCCAGCAGTGGCGGGTTCGCAGGGGCCGAGCAGTACTTC.

The chain joins TRBV18 to TRBJ2-1; D is undetermined. The CDR3 runs to 14 residues. CDR1 is KGHSH and CDR2 is LQKENI in the germline V gene. V gave up 3 bases and J gave up 3 bases, with 9 bases separating them. Here the CDR3 reads CASSPGKGYNEQFF. The CDR3 DNA reads TGTGCCAGCTCACCGGGGAAGGGCTACAATGAGCAGTTCTTC.

The chain recombines TRBV11-2 with TRBJ1-5; TRBD1 matches at 7 bases. This CDR3 spans 15 amino acids. Germline trimming cut 5 bases from V and 3 bases from J; bases unmatched to any gene: 7. The V gene's germline CDR1 is SGHAT and CDR2 FQNNGV. The DNA of the CDR3 is TGTGCCAGCAGCCGACAACAGGGGATCAATCAGCCCCAGCATTTT. Amino acid sequence: CASSRQQGINQPQHF.

V is TRBV9 and J is TRBJ1-3; D might be TRBD1 (5 bases). CDR1 and CDR2 from the germline V gene are SGDLS and YYNGEE. V was pared by 3 bases and J by 0 bases, with 13 bases between. The CDR3 is made up of 16 amino acids. CDR3 protein: CASSATSTVSGNTIYF. The CDR3 DNA is TGTGCCAGCAGCGCGACCTCGACAGTCTCTGGAAACACCATATATTTT.

This clone was seen a single time. The V and J genes are TRBV7-6 and TRBJ2-3, with a weak D call TRBD1 (6 bases). The germline V gene encodes CDR1 SGHVS and CDR2 FNYEAQ. This CDR3 spans 16 amino acids. V was cut by 5 bases and J by 0 bases, with 15 bases left in between. CDR3 in amino acids: CASSAWTVPSTDTQYF. CDR3 sequence (DNA): TGTGCCAGCAGCGCCTGGACAGTCCCTAGCACAGATACGCAGTATTTT.

The V gene is TRBV11-1, the J gene TRBJ2-1; tentatively, D is TRBD2 (6 bases). The germline V gene has CDR1 SGHAT and CDR2 FQDESV (reference sequence). There are 14 residues in the CDR3. Trimming cost V 0 bases and J 9 bases, with 12 bases left between them. The CDR3 region is CASSLAGGLAEQFF. The CDR3 DNA reads as TGTGCCAGCAGCTTAGCGGGAGGTTTGGCTGAGCAGTTCTTC.

This chain uses TRBV6-5 with TRBJ1-1; D possibly corresponds to TRBD1 (6 bases). The germline V gene encodes CDR1 MNHEY and CDR2 SVGAGI. Trimming shortened V by 6 bases and J by 2 bases, and 13 bases separated the two germline ends. The CDR3 is 14 residues long. CDR3 DNA sequence: TGTGCCAGCAGCCTCAGGGGAGGAAACACTGAAGCTTTCTTT. Amino acid sequence: CASSLRGGNTEAFF.